The 8 T cell receptor beta chains below all came from one sample that was sequenced in a study of blood T cell repertoires in COVID-19. The table came from immunoSEQ multiplex PCR; TCRdb's copy has only in-frame clones and leaves some out. Of approximately 59,000 clones in the sample, roughly nine tenths were seen once. Sequencing was performed on peripheral blood. Source of these receptors: a human donor in a cohort sampled during active COVID-19.

DNA of the CDR3: TGTGCCAGCAGCCCCATCAGGGGTTCCATACGGGACACTGAAGCTTTCTTT. Its protein is CASSPIRGSIRDTEAFF. The chain couples TRBV11-2 to TRBJ1-1; perhaps TRBD1 as D (6 bases). The CDR3 runs 17 residues. V lost 5 bases, J lost 3 bases, and 22 bases lay in between. CDR1 is SGHAT and CDR2 is FQNNGV in the germline V gene.

The rearrangement uses TRBV2 and TRBJ1-1, with 9 nucleotides matching TRBD1. Germline assignment: CDR1 SNHLY and CDR2 FYNNEI. CDR3 length: 13 residues. V lost 6 bases, J lost 12 bases, and 11 bases stayed unmatched. In DNA form, the CDR3 reads TGTGCCAGCAGGGGGGGCTGGGACAGGGATACTTTCTTT. Translation: CASRGGWDRDTFF.

The rearrangement uses TRBV5-4 and TRBJ2-5, with 10 bases aligning to TRBD1. This CDR3 has 18 residues. Trimming removed 3 bases from V and 0 bases from J; junction bases left unmatched: 11. Per the germline V gene, CDR1 is SGHNT and CDR2 is YYREEE (reference sequence). The CDR3 region has the DNA TGTGCCAGCAGCTCTCCGGGACAGGGGACTTGGTACCAAGAGACCCAGTACTTC. It is translated as CASSSPGQGTWYQETQYF.

This chain uses TRBV27 with TRBJ2-2; D is uncertain. Trimming pared 4 bases from V and 2 bases from J, leaving 11 bases between. There are 15 residues in the CDR3. The germline gives CDR1 MNHEY, CDR2 SMNVEV (reference sequence). The CDR3 sequence is CASSSPELNTGELFF. The CDR3 region has the DNA TGTGCCAGCAGTTCCCCCGAACTCAACACCGGGGAGCTGTTTTTT.

The V and J genes are TRBV29-1 and TRBJ2-5; D might be TRBD1 (6 bases). The V gene's germline CDR1 is SQVTM and CDR2 ANQGSEA. The CDR3 length is 14 residues. Trimming took 5 bases from V and 5 from J, leaving 18 bases between them. The CDR3 coding sequence is TGCAGCGTTCTGGACAGTTTTTTGTTGGAGACCCAGTACTTC. This gives the protein CSVLDSFLLETQYF.

A single count supports this clone. A junction end diverges from the germline sequence, so it may reflect a read error. V gene TRBV30 combines with J gene TRBJ2-7; D might be TRBD2 (6 bases). The CDR3 extends over 18 amino acids. Germline V gene sequence: CDR1 GTSNPN, CDR2 SVGIG (reference sequence). CDR3 nucleotide sequence: TGTGCCTGGGGTGTTGCGGGCGTGGACTACCGCTTACATTACGAGCAGTACTTC. Translation: CAWGVAGVDYRLHYEQYF.

This chain connects TRBV18 to TRBJ1-2, with 8 nucleotides matching TRBD1. V shed 4 bases, J shed 6 bases, and the junction held 10 bases outside the gene matches. In germline, CDR1 is KGHSH, CDR2 LQKENI. The CDR3 has 15 amino acids. CDR3 nucleotides: TGTGCCAGCTCACTACCCGCTTGGACAGGGAATGGCTACACCTTC. Protein product: CASSLPAWTGNGYTF.

V is TRBV6-2 or TRBV6-3 and J is TRBJ2-5; 8 bases are a match to TRBD2. From germline, CDR1 is MNHEY and CDR2 SVGEGT. The CDR3 loop spans 17 amino acids. Trimming took 2 bases from V and 4 from J; bases not matched to a gene: 12. CDR3 nucleotide sequence: TGTGCCAGCAGTTACCCCCTAAGCGGGGGTAGGAGAGAGACCCAGTACTTC. It is translated as CASSYPLSGGRRETQYF.